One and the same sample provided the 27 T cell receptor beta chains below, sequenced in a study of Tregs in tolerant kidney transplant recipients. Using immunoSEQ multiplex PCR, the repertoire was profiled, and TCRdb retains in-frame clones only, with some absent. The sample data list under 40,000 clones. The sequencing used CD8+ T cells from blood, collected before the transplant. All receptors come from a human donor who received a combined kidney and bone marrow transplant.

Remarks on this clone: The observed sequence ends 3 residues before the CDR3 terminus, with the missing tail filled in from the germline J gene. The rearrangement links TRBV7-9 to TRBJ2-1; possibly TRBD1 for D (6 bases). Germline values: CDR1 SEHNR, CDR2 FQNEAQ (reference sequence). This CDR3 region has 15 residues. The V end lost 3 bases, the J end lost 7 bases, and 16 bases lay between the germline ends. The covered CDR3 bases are TGTGCCAGCAGCTTCAGTCAGGGGTGGGAGAATGAG. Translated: CASSFSQGWENE. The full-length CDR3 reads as CASSFSQGWENEQFF.

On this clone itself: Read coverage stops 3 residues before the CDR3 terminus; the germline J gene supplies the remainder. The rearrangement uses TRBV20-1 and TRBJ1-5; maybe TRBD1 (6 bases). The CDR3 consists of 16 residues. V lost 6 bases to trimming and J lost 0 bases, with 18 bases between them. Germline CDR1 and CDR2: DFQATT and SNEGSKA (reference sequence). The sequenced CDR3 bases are TGCAGTGCCCGGCGACGGGACATTCATAGCAATCAGCCC. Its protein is CSARRRDIHSNQP. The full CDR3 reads CSARRRDIHSNQPQHF.

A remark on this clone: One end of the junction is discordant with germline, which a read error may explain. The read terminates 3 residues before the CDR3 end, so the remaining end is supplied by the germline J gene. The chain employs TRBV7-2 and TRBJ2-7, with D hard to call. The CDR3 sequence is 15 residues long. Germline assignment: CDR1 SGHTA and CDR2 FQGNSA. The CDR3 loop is CASSLARDSSYEQYF. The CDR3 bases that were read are TGTGCCAGCAGTTTAGCCCGAGATAGTTCCTACGAG.

CDR3 loop: CASSYAAGSYNEQFF. The part of the CDR3 DNA that was read is TGTGCCAGCAGTTACGCAGCGGGCTCCTACAATGAG. V and J are TRBV6-2 or TRBV6-3 and TRBJ2-1; weak D call: TRBD2 (6 bases). The missing CDR3 end, 3 residues past where the read stops, is filled in from the germline J gene. This CDR3 region has 15 residues. The V and J ends lost 2 bases and 0 bases respectively, with 8 bases between them. Germline V gives CDR1 MNHEY, CDR2 SVGEGT.

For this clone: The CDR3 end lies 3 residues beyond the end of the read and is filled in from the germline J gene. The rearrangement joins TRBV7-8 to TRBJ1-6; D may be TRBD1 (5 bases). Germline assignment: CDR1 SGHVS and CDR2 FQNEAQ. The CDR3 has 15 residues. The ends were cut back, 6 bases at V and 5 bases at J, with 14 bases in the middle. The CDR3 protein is CASSPLGGDNSPLHF. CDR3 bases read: TGTGCCAGCAGTCCTCTCGGGGGGGATAATTCACCC.

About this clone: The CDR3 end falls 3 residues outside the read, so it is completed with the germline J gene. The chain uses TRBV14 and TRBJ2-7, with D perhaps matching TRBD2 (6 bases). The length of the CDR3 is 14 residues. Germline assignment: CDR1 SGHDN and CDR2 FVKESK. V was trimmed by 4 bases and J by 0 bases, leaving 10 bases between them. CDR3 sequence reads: CASSPRLVSYEQYF. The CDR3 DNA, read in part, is TGTGCCAGCAGCCCAAGACTAGTCTCCTACGAG.

The CDR3 spells CSARDLSLEQFF. The CDR3 DNA, read in part, is TGCAGTGCTAGAGATCTCAGTCTTGAG. The chain has TRBV20-1 and TRBJ2-1, with D hard to call. The DNA ends 3 residues before the CDR3 does, and the rest of the CDR3 is filled in from the germline J gene. The CDR3 length is 12 residues. V was pared by 0 bases and J by 9 bases, with 9 bases between. Germline-derived CDR1 and CDR2 are DFQATT and SNEGSKA (reference sequence).

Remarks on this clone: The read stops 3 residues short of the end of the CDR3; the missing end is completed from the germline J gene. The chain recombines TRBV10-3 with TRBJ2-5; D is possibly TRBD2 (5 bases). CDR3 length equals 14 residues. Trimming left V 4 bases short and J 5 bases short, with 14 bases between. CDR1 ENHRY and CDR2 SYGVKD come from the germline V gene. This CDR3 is CAISGWRAQETQYF. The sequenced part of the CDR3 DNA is TGTGCCATCAGTGGGTGGCGGGCCCAGGAGACC.

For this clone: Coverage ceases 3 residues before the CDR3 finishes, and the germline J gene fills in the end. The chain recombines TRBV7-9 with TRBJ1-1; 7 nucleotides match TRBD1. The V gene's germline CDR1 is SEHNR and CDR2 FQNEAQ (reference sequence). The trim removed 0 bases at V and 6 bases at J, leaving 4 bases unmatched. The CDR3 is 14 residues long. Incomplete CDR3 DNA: TGTGCCAGCAGCTTAGCGCTACAGGGGCCTGAA. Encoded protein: CASSLALQGPE. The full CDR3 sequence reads CASSLALQGPEAFF.

CDR3 protein: CASSLGPGVKETQYF. The CDR3 DNA, read in part, is TGTGCCAGCAGCTTAGGTCCGGGGGTGAAAGAGACC. The rearrangement joins TRBV7-9 to TRBJ2-5; possibly TRBD2 for D (6 bases). The CDR3 extends 3 residues past the end of the read, so its final part is completed from the germline J gene. This CDR3 has 15 residues. V gave up 1 base and J gave up 3 bases, with 12 bases separating them. CDR1 is SEHNR, CDR2 FQNEAQ, per germline (reference sequence).

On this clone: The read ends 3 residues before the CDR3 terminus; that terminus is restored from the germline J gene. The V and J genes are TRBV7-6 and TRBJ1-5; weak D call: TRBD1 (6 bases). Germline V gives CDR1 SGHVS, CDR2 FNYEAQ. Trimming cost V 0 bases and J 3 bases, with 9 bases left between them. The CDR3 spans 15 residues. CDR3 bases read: TGTGCCAGCAGCTTAGCTCAGGGGTTCAATCAGCCC. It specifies CASSLAQGFNQP. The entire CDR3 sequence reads CASSLAQGFNQPQHF.

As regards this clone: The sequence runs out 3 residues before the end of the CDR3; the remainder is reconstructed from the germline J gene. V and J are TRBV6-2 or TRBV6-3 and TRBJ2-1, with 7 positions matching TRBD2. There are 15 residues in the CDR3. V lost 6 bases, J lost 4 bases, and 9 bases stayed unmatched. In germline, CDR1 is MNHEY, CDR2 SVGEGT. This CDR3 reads CASSLAGALYNEQFF. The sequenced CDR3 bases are TGTGCCAGCAGCCTCGCGGGAGCTTTATACAATGAG.

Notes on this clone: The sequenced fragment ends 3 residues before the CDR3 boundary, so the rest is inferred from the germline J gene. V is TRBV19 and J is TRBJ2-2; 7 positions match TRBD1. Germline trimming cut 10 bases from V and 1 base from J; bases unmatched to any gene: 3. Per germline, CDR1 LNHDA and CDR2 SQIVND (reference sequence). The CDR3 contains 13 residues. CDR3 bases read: TGTGCCATCGGGGACAGGAACACCGGGGAG. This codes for CAIGDRNTGE. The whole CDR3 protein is CAIGDRNTGELFF.

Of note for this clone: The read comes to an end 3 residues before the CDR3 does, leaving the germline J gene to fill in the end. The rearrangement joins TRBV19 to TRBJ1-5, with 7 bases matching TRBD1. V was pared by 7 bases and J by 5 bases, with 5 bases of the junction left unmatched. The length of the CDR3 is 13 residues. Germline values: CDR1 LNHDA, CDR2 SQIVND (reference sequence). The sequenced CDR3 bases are TGTGCCAGTAAGACAGGGTACGATCAGCCC. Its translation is CASKTGYDQP. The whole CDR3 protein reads CASKTGYDQPQHF.

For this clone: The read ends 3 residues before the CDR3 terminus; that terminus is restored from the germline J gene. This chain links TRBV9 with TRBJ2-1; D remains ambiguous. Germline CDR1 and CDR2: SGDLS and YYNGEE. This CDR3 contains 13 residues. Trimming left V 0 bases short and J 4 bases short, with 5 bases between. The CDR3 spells CASSVEGYNEQFF. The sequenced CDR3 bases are TGTGCCAGCAGCGTAGAAGGGTACAATGAG.

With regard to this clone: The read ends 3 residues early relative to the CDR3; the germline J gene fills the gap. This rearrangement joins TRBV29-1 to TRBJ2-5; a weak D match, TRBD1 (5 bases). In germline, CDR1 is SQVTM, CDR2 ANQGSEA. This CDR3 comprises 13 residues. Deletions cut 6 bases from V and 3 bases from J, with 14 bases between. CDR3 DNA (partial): TGCAGCGTCTTCCAGGGTGTAGAAGAGACC. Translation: CSVFQGVEET. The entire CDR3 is CSVFQGVEETQYF.

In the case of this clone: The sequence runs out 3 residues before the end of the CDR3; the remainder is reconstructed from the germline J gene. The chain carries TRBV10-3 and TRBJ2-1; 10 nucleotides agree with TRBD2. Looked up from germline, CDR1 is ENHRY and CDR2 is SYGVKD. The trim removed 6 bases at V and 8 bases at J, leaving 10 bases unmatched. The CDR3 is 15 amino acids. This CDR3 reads CAIRSSSGSIDEQFF. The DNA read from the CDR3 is TGTGCCATCAGGTCGTCTAGCGGGAGTATCGATGAG.

CDR3 amino acids: CASSSLTGPWTGELFF. CDR3 DNA, as far as it was read: TGTGCCAGCAGCTCACTTACAGGGCCTTGGACCGGGGAG. The V gene is TRBV7-3, the J gene TRBJ2-2; TRBD1 is a possible D gene (6 bases). Read sequence stops 3 residues before the CDR3 end, and the germline J gene provides the missing end. Germline assignment: CDR1 SGHTA and CDR2 FQGTGA. V lost 4 bases and J 5 bases, leaving 17 bases between the germline ends. The CDR3 consists of 16 residues.

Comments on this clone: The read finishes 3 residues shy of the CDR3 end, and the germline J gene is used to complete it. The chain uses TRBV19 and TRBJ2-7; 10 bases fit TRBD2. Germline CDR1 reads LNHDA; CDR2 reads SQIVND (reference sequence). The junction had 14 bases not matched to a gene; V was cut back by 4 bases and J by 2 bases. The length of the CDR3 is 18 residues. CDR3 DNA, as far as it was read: TGTGCCAGTAGTAATCCCCCTCCCCTAGCGGGAGATACCTACGAG. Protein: CASSNPPPLAGDTYE. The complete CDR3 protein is CASSNPPPLAGDTYEQYF.

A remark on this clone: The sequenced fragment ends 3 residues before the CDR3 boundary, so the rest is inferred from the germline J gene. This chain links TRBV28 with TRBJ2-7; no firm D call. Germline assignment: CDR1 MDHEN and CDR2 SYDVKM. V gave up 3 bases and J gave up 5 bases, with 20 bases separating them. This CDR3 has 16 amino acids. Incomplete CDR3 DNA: TGTGCCAGCAGTTTGGCGGCAGCCATTCCTGCGGACGAG. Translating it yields CASSLAAAIPADE. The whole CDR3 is CASSLAAAIPADEQYF.

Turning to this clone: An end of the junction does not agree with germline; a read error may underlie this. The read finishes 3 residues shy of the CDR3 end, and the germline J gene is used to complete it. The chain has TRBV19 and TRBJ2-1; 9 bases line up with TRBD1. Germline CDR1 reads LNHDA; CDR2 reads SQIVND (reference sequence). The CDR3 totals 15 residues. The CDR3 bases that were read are TGTGCCAGTAGCATAGGGGACAGGGATACCGTTGAG. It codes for CASSIGDRDTVE. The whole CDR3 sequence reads CASSIGDRDTVEQFF. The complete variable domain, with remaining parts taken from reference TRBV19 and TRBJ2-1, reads DGGITQSPKYLFRKEGQNVTLSCEQNLNHDAMYWYRQDPGQGLRLIYYSQIVNDFQKGDIAEGYSVSREKKESFPLTVTSAQKNPTAFYLCASSIGDRDTVEQFFGPGTRLTVL.

The part of the CDR3 DNA that was read is TGCGCCAGCAGCCAGTCAGGGGACGGGAGGAACACTGAA. This translates into CASSQSGDGRNTE. The CDR3 reads in full as CASSQSGDGRNTEAFF. The chain uses TRBV5-1 and TRBJ1-1, with D possibly being TRBD1 (6 bases). From the germline J gene comes the end of the CDR3, since the read stops 3 residues before it. This CDR3 is built from 16 residues. The V end was cut by 4 bases, the J end by 1 base, with 17 bases between. Germline V CDR1 and CDR2: SGHRS, YFSETQ.

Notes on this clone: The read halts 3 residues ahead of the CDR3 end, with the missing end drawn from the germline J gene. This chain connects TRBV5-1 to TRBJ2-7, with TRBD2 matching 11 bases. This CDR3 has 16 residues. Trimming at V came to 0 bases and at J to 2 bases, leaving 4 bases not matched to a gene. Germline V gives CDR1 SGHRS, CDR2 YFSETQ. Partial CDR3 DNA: TGCGCCAGCAGCTTGGCCGTAGCGGGAGGGCCCTACGAG. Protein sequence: CASSLAVAGGPYE. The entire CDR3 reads CASSLAVAGGPYEQYF. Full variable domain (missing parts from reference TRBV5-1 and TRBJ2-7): KAGVTQTPRYLIKTRGQQVTLSCSPISGHRSVSWYQQTPGQGLQFLFEYFSETQRNKGNFPGRFSGRQFSNSRSEMNVSTLELGDSALYLCASSLAVAGGPYEQYFGPGTRLTVT.

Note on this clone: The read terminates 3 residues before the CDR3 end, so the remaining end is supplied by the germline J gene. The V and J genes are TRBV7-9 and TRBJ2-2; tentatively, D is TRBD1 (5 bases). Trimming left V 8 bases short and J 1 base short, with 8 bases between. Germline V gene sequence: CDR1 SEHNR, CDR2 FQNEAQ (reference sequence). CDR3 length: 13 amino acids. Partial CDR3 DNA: TGTGCCAGCCCGACAGAGAACACCGGGGAG. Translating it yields CASPTENTGE. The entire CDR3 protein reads CASPTENTGELFF.

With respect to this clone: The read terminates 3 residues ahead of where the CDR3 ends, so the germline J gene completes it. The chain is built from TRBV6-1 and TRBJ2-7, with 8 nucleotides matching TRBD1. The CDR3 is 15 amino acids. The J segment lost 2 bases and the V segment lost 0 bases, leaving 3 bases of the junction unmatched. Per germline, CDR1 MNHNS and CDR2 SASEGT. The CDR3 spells CASSEAGQDPYEQYF. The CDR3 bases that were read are TGTGCCAGCAGTGAAGCGGGACAGGACCCCTACGAG.

CDR3 DNA, as far as it was read: TGTGCCAGCAGTGACCTCGGGAAGGGGCATCAGCCC. It codes for CASSDLGKGHQP. The entire CDR3 is CASSDLGKGHQPQHF. This sequence joins TRBV6-1 and TRBJ1-5; D may be TRBD1 (5 bases). The CDR3 end lies 3 residues beyond the end of the read and is filled in from the germline J gene. The CDR3 has 15 residues. The V end was cut by 3 bases, the J end by 5 bases, with 14 bases between. Germline V gene sequence: CDR1 MNHNS, CDR2 SASEGT.

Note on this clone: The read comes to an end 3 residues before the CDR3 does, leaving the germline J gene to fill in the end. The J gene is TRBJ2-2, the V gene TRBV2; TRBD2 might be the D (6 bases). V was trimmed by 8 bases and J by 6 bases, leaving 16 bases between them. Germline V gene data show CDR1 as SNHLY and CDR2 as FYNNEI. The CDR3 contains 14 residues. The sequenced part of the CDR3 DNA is TGTGCCAGCCGGGATGGGGGGTCGGCCGGGGAG. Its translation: CASRDGGSAGE. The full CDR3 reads CASRDGGSAGELFF.